This T cell receptor (beta chain) originates from a study of CD8+CD57+ T cells in acquired aplastic anemia. Overall study results and limits: Shared by patients and controls, some 29 CD8+ CDR3s were abundant in patients.

Investigators profiled TCR beta VDJ and CDR3 from genomic DNA template. TCRdb itself ran the reads through MiXCR, one entry per CDR3 protein. The sample carries about 54,000 distinct CDR3 sequences, approximately 52% recorded once. Patients chosen for sequencing had shown CD8+CD57+ cell expansion by flow cytometry. As a group, the patients uniformly had severe acquired aplastic anemia. This clonotype has more than one count but fewer than ten. What it binds is not known. From germline, CDR1 is SGHRS and CDR2 YFSETQ. The CDR3 covers 14 residues. After removal of 1 base from V and 4 bases from J, the junction contained 4 bases not matched to a gene.

The sample comprised sorted CD4+, CD8+, or CD8+CD57+ T cells (not recorded which) from PBMCs. This sequence originates from a human donor with aplastic anemia. The V and J genes are TRBV5-1 and TRBJ2-5; 7 nucleotides match TRBD2. The CDR3 reads CASSLNGGRETQYF. Here the CDR3 DNA reads TGCGCCAGCAGCTTGAACGGGGGGAGAGAGACCCAGTACTTC.